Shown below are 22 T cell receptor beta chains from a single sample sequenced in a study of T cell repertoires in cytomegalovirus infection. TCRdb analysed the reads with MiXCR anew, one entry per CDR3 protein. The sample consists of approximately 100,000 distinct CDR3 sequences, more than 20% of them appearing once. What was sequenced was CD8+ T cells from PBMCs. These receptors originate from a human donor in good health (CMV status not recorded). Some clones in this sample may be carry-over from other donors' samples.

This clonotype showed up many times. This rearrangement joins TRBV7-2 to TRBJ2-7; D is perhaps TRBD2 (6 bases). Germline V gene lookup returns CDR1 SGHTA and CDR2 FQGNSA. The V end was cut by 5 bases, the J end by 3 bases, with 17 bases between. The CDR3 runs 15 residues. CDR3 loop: CASSPTGLSIYEQYF. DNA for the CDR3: TGTGCCAGCAGCCCTACGGGACTTTCGATCTACGAGCAGTACTTC.

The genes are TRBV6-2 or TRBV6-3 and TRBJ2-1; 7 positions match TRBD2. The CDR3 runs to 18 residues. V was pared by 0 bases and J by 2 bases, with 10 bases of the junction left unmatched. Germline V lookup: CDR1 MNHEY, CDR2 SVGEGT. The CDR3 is CASSYSPWRGGAYNEQFF. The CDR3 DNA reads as TGTGCCAGCAGTTACTCCCCATGGCGGGGAGGGGCCTACAATGAGCAGTTCTTC.

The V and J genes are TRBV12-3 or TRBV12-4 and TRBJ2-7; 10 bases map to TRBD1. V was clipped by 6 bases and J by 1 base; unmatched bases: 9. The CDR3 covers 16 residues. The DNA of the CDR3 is TGTGCCAGCAGGGGACAGGGGCACATGGGGTCCTACGAGCAGTACTTC. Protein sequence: CASRGQGHMGSYEQYF.

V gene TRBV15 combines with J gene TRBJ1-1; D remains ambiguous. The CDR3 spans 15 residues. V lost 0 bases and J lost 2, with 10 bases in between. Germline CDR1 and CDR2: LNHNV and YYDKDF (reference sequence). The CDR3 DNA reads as TGTGCCACCAGCAGAGATCGGGCGGATAACACTGAAGCTTTCTTT. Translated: CATSRDRADNTEAFF.

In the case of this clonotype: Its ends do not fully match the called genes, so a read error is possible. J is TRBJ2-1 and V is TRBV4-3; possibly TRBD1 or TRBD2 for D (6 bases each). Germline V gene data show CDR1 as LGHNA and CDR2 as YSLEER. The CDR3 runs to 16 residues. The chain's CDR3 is CASSQESGASYDEQFF. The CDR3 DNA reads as TGCGCCAGCAGCCAAGAATCGGGGGCCTCCTACGATGAGCAGTTCTTC.

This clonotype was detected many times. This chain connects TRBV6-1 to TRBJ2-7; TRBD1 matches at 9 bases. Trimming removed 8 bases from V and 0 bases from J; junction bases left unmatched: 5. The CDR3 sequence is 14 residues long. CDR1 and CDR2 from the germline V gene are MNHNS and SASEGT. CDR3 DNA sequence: TGTGCCAGCGAGCCGGGACAGGGCTCCTACGAGCAGTACTTC. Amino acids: CASEPGQGSYEQYF.

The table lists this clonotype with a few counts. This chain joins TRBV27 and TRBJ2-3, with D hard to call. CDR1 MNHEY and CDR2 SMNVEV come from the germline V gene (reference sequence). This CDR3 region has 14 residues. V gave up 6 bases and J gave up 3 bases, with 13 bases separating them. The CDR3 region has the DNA TGTGCCAGCAGCTCAGTCATGGAAACAGATACGCAGTATTTT. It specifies CASSSVMETDTQYF.

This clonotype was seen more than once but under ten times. CDR3 region: CSVELQGLLSGYTF. As DNA, the CDR3 is TGCAGCGTTGAATTGCAGGGACTACTCTCAGGCTACACCTTC. The chain uses TRBV29-1 and TRBJ1-2; D is perhaps TRBD1 (5 bases). CDR1 is SQVTM, CDR2 ANQGSEA, per germline. Trimming removed 2 bases from V and 8 bases from J, with 18 bases in between. The CDR3 consists of 14 residues.

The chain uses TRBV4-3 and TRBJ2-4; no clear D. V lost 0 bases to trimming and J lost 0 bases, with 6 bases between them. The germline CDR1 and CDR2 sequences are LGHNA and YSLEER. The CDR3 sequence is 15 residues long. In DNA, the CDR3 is TGCGCCAGCAGCCAAGACGCAATAGCCAAAAACATTCAGTACTTC. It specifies CASSQDAIAKNIQYF.

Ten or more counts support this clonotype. CDR3: CASSPQGQGITQFF. The CDR3, as DNA: TGTGCCAGCAGCCCACAGGGACAGGGAATAACGCAGTTCTTC. The V and J genes are TRBV7-9 and TRBJ2-1; 9 positions agree with TRBD1. The CDR3 has 14 residues. V lost 5 bases, J lost 12 bases, and 11 bases stayed unmatched. Germline CDR1 SEHNR, CDR2 FQNEAQ (reference sequence).

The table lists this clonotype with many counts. This CDR3 is CSARGGQGDHEQYF. The CDR3 nucleotides are TGCAGTGCTAGGGGGGGACAGGGGGACCACGAGCAGTACTTC. The J gene is TRBJ2-7, the V gene TRBV20-1; 11 bases align to TRBD1. The CDR3 runs 14 residues. Trimming cost V 3 bases and J 5 bases; bases outside gene matches: 6. Germline assignment: CDR1 DFQATT and CDR2 SNEGSKA (reference sequence).

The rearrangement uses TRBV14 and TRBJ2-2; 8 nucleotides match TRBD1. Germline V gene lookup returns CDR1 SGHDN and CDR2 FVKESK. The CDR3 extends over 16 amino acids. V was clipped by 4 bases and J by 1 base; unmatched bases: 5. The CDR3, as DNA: TGTGCCAGCAGCCTTTTGGGACAGGTGAACACCGGGGAGCTGTTTTTT. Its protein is CASSLLGQVNTGELFF.

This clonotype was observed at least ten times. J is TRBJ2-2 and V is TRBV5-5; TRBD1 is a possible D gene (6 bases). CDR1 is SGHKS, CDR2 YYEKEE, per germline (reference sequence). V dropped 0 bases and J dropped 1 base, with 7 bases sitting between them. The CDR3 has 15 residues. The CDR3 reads CASSLEGQNTGELFF. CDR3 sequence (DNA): TGTGCCAGCAGCTTGGAGGGACAGAACACCGGGGAGCTGTTTTTT.

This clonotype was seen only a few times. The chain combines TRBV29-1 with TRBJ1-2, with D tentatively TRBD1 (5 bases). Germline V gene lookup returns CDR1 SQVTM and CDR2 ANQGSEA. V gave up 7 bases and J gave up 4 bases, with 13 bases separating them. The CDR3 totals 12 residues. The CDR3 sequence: CSGDRFPYGYTF. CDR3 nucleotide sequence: TGCAGCGGGGACCGGTTCCCCTATGGCTACACCTTC.

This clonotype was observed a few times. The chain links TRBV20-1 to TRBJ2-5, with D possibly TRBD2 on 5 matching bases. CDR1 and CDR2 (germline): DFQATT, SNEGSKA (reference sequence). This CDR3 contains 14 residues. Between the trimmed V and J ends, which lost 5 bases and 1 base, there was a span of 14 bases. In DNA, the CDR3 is TGCAGTGCTGGAAATAGCGAGGGCCAAGAGACCCAGTACTTC. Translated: CSAGNSEGQETQYF.

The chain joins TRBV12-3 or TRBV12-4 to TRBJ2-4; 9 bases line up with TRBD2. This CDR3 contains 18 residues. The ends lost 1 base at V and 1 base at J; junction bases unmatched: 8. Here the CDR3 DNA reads TGTGCCAGCAGTTTAGGAATGGGCGGGGGGGGGGCCAAAAACATTCAGTACTTC. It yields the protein CASSLGMGGGGAKNIQYF.

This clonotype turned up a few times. The CDR3: CASSQDRGGTYGYTF. CDR3 in DNA: TGCGCCAGCAGCCAAGATCGGGGGGGGACCTATGGCTACACCTTC. The chain joins TRBV4-3 to TRBJ1-2, with a tentative D call TRBD1 (5 bases). Trimming removed 0 bases from V and 4 bases from J, with 12 bases in between. The CDR3 contains 15 residues. CDR1 and CDR2 from the germline V gene are LGHNA and YSLEER.

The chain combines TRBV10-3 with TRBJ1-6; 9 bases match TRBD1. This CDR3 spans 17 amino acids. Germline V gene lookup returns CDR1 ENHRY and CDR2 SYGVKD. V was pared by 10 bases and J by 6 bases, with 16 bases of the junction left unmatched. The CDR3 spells CATKGSTGGLLNSPLHF. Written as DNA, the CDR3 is TGTGCCACCAAGGGTTCGACAGGGGGATTGCTTAATTCACCCCTCCACTTT.

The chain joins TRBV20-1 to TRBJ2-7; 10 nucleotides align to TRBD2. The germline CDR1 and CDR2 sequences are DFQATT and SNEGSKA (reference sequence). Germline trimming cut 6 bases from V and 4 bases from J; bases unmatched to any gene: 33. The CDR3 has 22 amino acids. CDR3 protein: CSAQGWDSGDTSGVKSLYEQYF. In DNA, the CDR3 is TGCAGTGCCCAGGGGTGGGACAGCGGGGACACTAGCGGGGTAAAAAGTCTGTACGAGCAGTACTTC.

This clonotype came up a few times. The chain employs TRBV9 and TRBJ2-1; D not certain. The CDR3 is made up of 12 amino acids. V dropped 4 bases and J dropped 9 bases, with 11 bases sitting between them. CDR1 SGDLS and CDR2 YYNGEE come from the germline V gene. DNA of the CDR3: TGTGCCAGCAGCCCCCCAATAGGTGAGCAGTTCTTC. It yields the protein CASSPPIGEQFF.

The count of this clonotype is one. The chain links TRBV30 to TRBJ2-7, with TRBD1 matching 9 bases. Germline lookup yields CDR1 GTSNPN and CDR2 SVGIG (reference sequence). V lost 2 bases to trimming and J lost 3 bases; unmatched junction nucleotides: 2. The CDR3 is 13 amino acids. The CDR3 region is CAWSLGQGYEQYF. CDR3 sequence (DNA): TGTGCCTGGAGTTTGGGACAGGGCTACGAGCAGTACTTC.

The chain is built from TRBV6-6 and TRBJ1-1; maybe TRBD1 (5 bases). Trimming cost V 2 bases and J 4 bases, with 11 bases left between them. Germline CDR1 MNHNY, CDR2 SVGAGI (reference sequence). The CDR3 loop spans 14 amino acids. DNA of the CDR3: TGTGCCAGCAGTTACGGGGGGAGCGGCACTGAAGCTTTCTTT. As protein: CASSYGGSGTEAFF.